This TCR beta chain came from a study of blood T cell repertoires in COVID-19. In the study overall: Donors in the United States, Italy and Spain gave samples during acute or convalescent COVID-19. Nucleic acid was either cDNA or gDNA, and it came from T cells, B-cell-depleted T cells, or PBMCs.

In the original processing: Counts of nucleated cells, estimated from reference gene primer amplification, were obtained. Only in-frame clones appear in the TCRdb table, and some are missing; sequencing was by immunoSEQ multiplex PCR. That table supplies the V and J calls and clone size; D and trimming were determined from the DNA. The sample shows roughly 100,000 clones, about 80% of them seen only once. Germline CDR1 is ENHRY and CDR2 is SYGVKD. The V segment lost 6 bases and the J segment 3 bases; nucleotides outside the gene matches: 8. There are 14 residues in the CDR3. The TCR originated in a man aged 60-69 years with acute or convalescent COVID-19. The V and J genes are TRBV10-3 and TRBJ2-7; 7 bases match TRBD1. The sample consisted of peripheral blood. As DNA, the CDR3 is TGTGCCATCAGGGGGACAGACATAGTCTACGAGCAGTACTTC. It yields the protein CAIRGTDIVYEQYF.